Below, 30 T cell receptor beta chains from the same sample are listed, as sequenced in a study of CD4 and CD8 cells across lung adenocarcinoma regions. TCRdb reanalysed the PCR reads using MiXCR and keeps one entry per CDR3 protein. The data hold roughly 24,000 distinct CDR3 sequences, with more than 45% observed a single time. The material sequenced was CD4+ T cells from the center of a lung tumor. The receptors shown here come from a male donor with lung adenocarcinoma. The CD4 and CD8 labels of this study may be unreliable.

The chain uses TRBV15 and TRBJ2-1; D is unresolved. With 9 bases removed from V and 9 bases from J, the gap between germline ends came to 27 bases. CDR1 is LNHNV and CDR2 is YYDKDF in the germline V gene (reference sequence). This CDR3 region has 16 residues. As DNA, the CDR3 is TGTGCCACTTCCCTGCAGGCCCCCCTTTTAGCCTTTGAGCAGTTCTTC. Its protein product is CATSLQAPLLAFEQFF.

This clonotype has only one observation. The junction differs from germline at one of its ends, possibly a read error. The rearrangement links TRBV27 to TRBJ2-3; possibly TRBD2 for D (7 bases). The CDR3 length is 17 residues. Germline CDR1 and CDR2: MNHEY and SMNVEV (reference sequence). In DNA form, the CDR3 reads TGTGCCAGCAGTGCGGGCCGCGGGGGCTCTGAGACAGATACGCAGTATTTC. This codes for CASSAGRGGSETDTQYF.

This clonotype was seen many times. The V and J genes are TRBV9 and TRBJ2-1, with a weak D call TRBD1 (6 bases). CDR1 is SGDLS, CDR2 YYNGEE, per germline. Trimming stripped 3 bases from V and 0 bases from J, with 10 bases between. This CDR3 is built from 15 residues. The CDR3 DNA is TGTGCCAGCAGCGGGACAGTCCACTCCTACAATGAGCAGTTCTTC. Encoded protein: CASSGTVHSYNEQFF.

The rearrangement joins TRBV5-1 to TRBJ2-1; 7 nucleotides agree with TRBD2. The DNA end is more similar to TRBJ2-5, so the J call may be wrong. The CDR3 runs to 14 residues. Germline CDR1 and CDR2: SGHRS and YFSETQ. The CDR3 DNA is TGCGCCAGCAGCGATCGGGTGGGGGGGGAGACCCAGTACTTC. Protein sequence: CASSDRVGGETQYF.

J is TRBJ1-1 and V is TRBV3-1, with D possibly matching TRBD1 (5 bases). V gave up 7 bases and J gave up 5 bases, with 17 bases separating them. The CDR3 is 14 residues long. The germline V gene encodes CDR1 LGHDT and CDR2 YNNKEL (reference sequence). The CDR3 sequence is CASTQTQGSTEAFF. Written as DNA, the CDR3 is TGTGCCAGCACCCAGACCCAGGGAAGTACTGAAGCTTTCTTT.

This clonotype appeared a single time. This chain uses TRBV27 with TRBJ2-3; tentatively, D is TRBD2 (6 bases). Trimming pared 5 bases from V and 11 bases from J, leaving 20 bases between. The V gene's germline CDR1 is MNHEY and CDR2 SMNVEV (reference sequence). The CDR3 totals 14 residues. CDR3 loop: CASSLHLAKNMQYF. In DNA form, the CDR3 reads TGTGCCAGCAGTCTTCATCTAGCGAAAAACATGCAGTATTTT.

The rearrangement uses TRBV10-3 and TRBJ2-3, with D tentatively TRBD1 or TRBD2 (5 bases each). The tail of the sequence fits TRBJ2-7 better, so the J call may be wrong. Germline assignment: CDR1 ENHRY and CDR2 SYGVKD. CDR3 length equals 14 residues. The chain's CDR3 is CAGTGARARDTQYF. The CDR3 DNA sequence: TGTGCCGGGACCGGGGCACGTGCCCGTGATACGCAGTACTTC.

Many counts were recorded for this clonotype. This chain joins TRBV7-2 and TRBJ2-1, with TRBD2 matching 8 bases. The J call could be wrong; TRBJ2-7 is a better fit for the DNA end. The CDR3 totals 14 residues. Germline V gene sequence: CDR1 SGHTA, CDR2 FQGNSA. The CDR3 nucleotides read TGTGCCAGCAGTCGAGCGGGAGAGTACGGCGAGCAGTACTTC. It translates to CASSRAGEYGEQYF.

By share, this clonotype ranks as medium-sized. V gene TRBV10-3 combines with J gene TRBJ2-5, with TRBD2 matching 11 bases. Germline CDR1 ENHRY, CDR2 SYGVKD. The V gene end was trimmed by 10 bases and the J gene end by 11 bases; junction bases not matched to a gene: 15. This CDR3 contains 14 residues. The CDR3 bases are TGTGCCACCACCATAGCGGGAGGGTCGGGGGAGCAGTACTTC. Protein: CATTIAGGSGEQYF.

This clonotype was detected many times. The chain has TRBV6-1 and TRBJ1-1; tentative D call: TRBD1 (5 bases). The germline gives CDR1 MNHNS, CDR2 SASEGT. The CDR3 loop spans 15 amino acids. V shed 6 bases and J shed 1 base, with 15 bases lying between them. The CDR3 coding sequence is TGTGCCAGCAGATCTCTGACAGCCGGGAACACTGAAGCTTTCTTT. It translates to CASRSLTAGNTEAFF.

In its sample, this clonotype was seen many times. This rearrangement joins TRBV7-2 to TRBJ2-3, with 7 bases lining up with TRBD2. The CDR3 has 15 amino acids. Germline V gene lookup returns CDR1 SGHTA and CDR2 FQGNSA. The trim removed 1 base at V and 3 bases at J, leaving 4 bases unmatched. CDR3: CASSLEGSGTDTQYF. DNA for the CDR3: TGTGCCAGCAGCTTAGAGGGTAGCGGGACAGATACGCAGTATTTT.

A single count supports this clonotype. The rearrangement links TRBV6-1 to TRBJ2-4; 7 bases align to TRBD1. The V segment lost 3 bases and the J segment 15 bases; nucleotides outside the gene matches: 11. Germline CDR1 reads MNHNS; CDR2 reads SASEGT. CDR3 length equals 13 residues. CDR3 sequence (DNA): TGTGCCAGCAGTGAGACAGGGCTCAATGAGCGGTACTTC. It encodes CASSETGLNERYF.

Details on this clonotype: The junction departs from germline at one end; a sequencing error may be responsible. The chain links TRBV6-9 to TRBJ2-3; TRBD2 might be the D (5 bases). The V gene's germline CDR1 is MNHGY and CDR2 SVAAGI. The CDR3 runs 14 residues. Written as DNA, the CDR3 is TGTGCGAGCCGCCAGGCTGGGAGCGCAGATAAGCAGTACTTT. It codes for CASRQAGSADKQYF.

Points on this clonotype: One base away lies a much larger clone, so this may be a sequencing read error. This chain connects TRBV6-1 to TRBJ2-1, with D unresolved. Germline CDR1 and CDR2: MNHNS and SASEGT. The CDR3 spans 13 residues. Deletions cut 0 bases from V and 10 bases from J, with 10 bases between. DNA for the CDR3: TGTGCCAGCAGTGAAGCGGTCGGCTACGAGCAGTTCTTC. Residues: CASSEAVGYEQFF.

In the case of this clonotype: The germline gene is not matched at one end of the junction; a read error may be the cause. The chain joins TRBV6-1 to TRBJ2-1, with a weak D call TRBD2 (5 bases). This CDR3 has 13 amino acids. CDR1 is MNHNS, CDR2 SASEGT, per germline. CDR3: CASSEGNTGELFF. CDR3 sequence (DNA): TGTGCCAGCAGTGAAGGGAACACCGGGGAGCTGTTCTTT.

This clonotype was counted between two and nine times. V and J are TRBV11-3 and TRBJ2-1, with D unresolved. This CDR3 spans 13 amino acids. Germline V lookup: CDR1 SGHNT, CDR2 YENEEA. V lost 0 bases and J 12 bases, leaving 12 bases between the germline ends. The CDR3 reads CASSLDVWTTQFF. CDR3 sequence (DNA): TGTGCCAGCAGCTTAGATGTTTGGACCACGCAGTTCTTC.

This clonotype was found many times. The CDR3 loop reads CASEPGRTGGTRTQYF. In DNA form, the CDR3 reads TGTGCCAGCGAACCGGGGAGGACAGGGGGGACTCGGACCCAGTACTTC. This chain uses TRBV7-6 with TRBJ2-1; 10 bases are a match to TRBD1. The J call is uncertain, as TRBJ2-5 better fits the DNA end. Germline CDR1 reads SGHVS; CDR2 reads FNYEAQ. CDR3 length: 16 residues.

In regard to this clonotype: Since a much larger clone is just one base distant, this may be a read error. The chain recombines TRBV7-8 with TRBJ2-4, with TRBD2 as a possible D gene (5 bases). Germline assignment: CDR1 SGHVS and CDR2 FQNEAQ. This CDR3 region has 16 residues. Trimming took 3 bases from V and 13 from J, leaving 25 bases between them. DNA for the CDR3: TGTGCCAGCAGCTTCAGTTGGGAGCCCTCCTACAATGAGCAGTACTTC. This sequence encodes CASSFSWEPSYNEQYF.

As regards this clonotype: The CDR3 ends on some other residue instead of the conserved phenylalanine or tryptophan, so this is likely a read error. V is TRBV24-1 and J is TRBJ2-2; TRBD2 might be the D (6 bases). The CDR3 is 14 amino acids. Trimming removed 7 bases at V and 5 bases at J, with 13 bases between. CDR1 is KGHDR, CDR2 SFDVKD, per germline. CDR3 in DNA: TGTGCCACCAGGGAGACCGGGGGAACCGGGGAGCTGTTTTCT. It codes for CATRETGGTGELFS.

To note about this clonotype: One end of the junction does not line up with germline, which may come from a read error. The V gene is TRBV27, the J gene TRBJ2-3; possible D gene TRBD1, 6 bases. Per germline, CDR1 MNHEY and CDR2 SMNVEV (reference sequence). This CDR3 region has 17 residues. CDR3 in DNA: TGTGCCAGCAGTGCGGGCCGAGGGGGTCCTGGGCCAGATACGCAGTATTTC. Its translation is CASSAGRGGPGPDTQYF.

The V call is TRBV6-1, the J call TRBJ2-2; D might be TRBD1 or TRBD2, each matching 5 bases. V gave up 9 bases and J gave up 16 bases, with 30 bases separating them. CDR1 is MNHNS and CDR2 is SASEGT in the germline V gene. This CDR3 is built from 15 residues. The CDR3 sequence: CARRLQAGSPGAQFF. Here the CDR3 DNA reads TGTGCCAGGAGACTCCAGGCTGGGAGCCCCGGGGCGCAGTTTTTT.

About this clonotype: The junction and the germline gene differ at one end; a read error may be behind it. The genes are TRBV6-1 and TRBJ2-3; either TRBD1 or TRBD2 may fit D (6 bases each). The last part of the DNA fits TRBJ2-7 better; the J call may be wrong. From germline, CDR1 is MNHNS and CDR2 SASEGT. CDR3 length: 14 amino acids. The CDR3: CASSGRGDKETQYF. The CDR3 nucleotides are TGTGCGAGCAGTGGGCGCGGGGACAAAGAGACGCAGTACTTC.

This rearrangement joins TRBV10-2 to TRBJ2-3, with unresolved D. Germline-derived CDR1 and CDR2 are WSHSY and SAAADI. Trimming shortened V by 8 bases and J by 12 bases, and 21 bases separated the two germline ends. This CDR3 has 13 residues. For the CDR3, the DNA is TGCGCCAGCGGCGTAGGTACCGGCGAGACCCAGTATTTT. This translates into CASGVGTGETQYF.

The rearrangement uses TRBV4-1 and TRBJ1-1, with D hard to call. The CDR3 length is 15 residues. The V gene lost 1 base and the J gene lost 1 base, with 10 bases spanning the gap. CDR1 and CDR2 (germline): MGHRA, YSYEKL. CDR3 in amino acids: CASSQVTVGNTEAFF. The CDR3 region has the DNA TGCGCCAGCAGCCAAGTAACAGTAGGGAACACTGAAGCTTTCTTT.

This rearrangement joins TRBV12-3 or TRBV12-4 to TRBJ1-3; D gene ambiguous. Trimming pared 6 bases from V and 3 bases from J, leaving 9 bases between. The CDR3 has 13 amino acids. In DNA form, the CDR3 reads TGTGCCAGCAGCCAAGAAGGTGGAAACACCATATATTTT. It is translated as CASSQEGGNTIYF.

This clonotype was recorded once. The J gene is TRBJ2-5, the V gene TRBV6-2 or TRBV6-3; D may match TRBD1 or TRBD2 (5 bases each). CDR1 is MNHEY and CDR2 is SVGEGT in the germline V gene. Trimming took 6 bases from V and 10 from J, leaving 24 bases between them. The CDR3 loop spans 15 amino acids. The CDR3 is CASSSRGRGQDIQYF. DNA of the CDR3: TGTGCCAGCAGCTCCCGGGGCCGCGGACAAGACATCCAGTACTTC.

A remark on this clonotype: One junction end disagrees with the germline gene, perhaps due to a read error. The V call is TRBV6-1, the J call TRBJ2-5, with no clear D. Germline CDR1 is MNHNS and CDR2 is SASEGT. The CDR3 length is 16 residues. CDR3 in amino acids: CASREWSLSGAKIQTF. As DNA, the CDR3 is TGTGCCAGCAGGGAGTGGTCTTTGTCCGGCGCCAAGATCCAGACTTTC.

There are a few counts of this clonotype. V and J are TRBV7-6 and TRBJ2-1; D possibly corresponds to TRBD2 (5 bases). The DNA matches TRBJ2-7 better at its end, which makes the J call doubtful. The CDR3 extends over 15 amino acids. Germline V gives CDR1 SGHVS, CDR2 FNYEAQ. The CDR3 DNA is TGTGCCAGCAGCTTAGACGAGGGAATCACCTACGAGCAGTACTTC. Protein sequence: CASSLDEGITYEQYF.

The sample holds a few counts of this clonotype. The rearrangement joins TRBV4-1 to TRBJ2-2, with 13 nucleotides matching TRBD2. After removal of 0 bases from V and 7 bases from J, the junction contained 5 bases not matched to a gene. CDR1 is MGHRA and CDR2 is YSYEKL in the germline V gene. There are 17 residues in the CDR3. CDR3 nucleotides: TGCGCCAGCAGCCAAGATCAACTAGCGGGAGGGGTCGGGGAGCTGTTTTTT. This codes for CASSQDQLAGGVGELFF.

This clonotype was detected only a few times. CDR3 DNA sequence: TGTGCCAGCACCTCTACGGAGGATGAGCAGTTCTTC. This translates into CASTSTEDEQFF. The chain combines TRBV28 with TRBJ2-1; maybe TRBD2 (5 bases). The CDR3 runs 12 residues. Looked up from germline, CDR1 is MDHEN and CDR2 is SYDVKM. Deletions cut 7 bases from V and 8 bases from J, with 12 bases between. The variable domain in full, with the rest retrieved from reference TRBV28 and TRBJ2-1, is DVKVTQSSRYLVKRTGEKVFLECVQDMDHENMFWYRQDPGLGLRLIYFSYDVKMKEKGDIPEGYSVSREKKERFSLILESASTNQTSMYLCASTSTEDEQFFGPGTRLTVL.